This T cell receptor (beta chain) is from a study of T cell responses to AZD1222 COVID-19 vaccine (TCRdb year 2021). About the study as a whole: AZD1222 recipients given second doses at about 4 weeks or at about 12 weeks were pooled, since spike-specific TCR depth and breadth were not found to differ between the two schedules. A total of 230 to 250 trial participants underwent TCR sequencing, of whom about 200 had received two doses of AZD1222 and some 25 had received two doses of the MenACWY control vaccine. Enrollment into the trials was organized by age into subgroups of 18-55, 56-69 and 70-plus years, and those subgroups contained roughly 140, 27 and 60 TCR-sequenced participants, respectively. Results and caveats for the whole study, not just this receptor: The vaccine-associated CD4 TCRs covered the entire spike protein, and the dominant responses fell in regions 160-218 and 743-854. Participants were mostly white British and included more females than males, and it was suggested by the authors that clonal diversity may have been underestimated. Conclusions about previously exposed vaccinees are limited, since just six AZD1222 recipients were seropositive for SARS-CoV-2 at baseline. Nearly half of unique spike-specific TCRs reportedly recognized epitopes outside regions mutated in the B.1.351 and B.1.1.7 variants. The 56-69-year group was small, and its depth increase did not reach significance, likely because of low power. Because no day 14 peak-response samples were available, repertoires were characterized only after the peak T cell response. A significant rise in spike-specific TCR breadth and depth was observed after two AZD1222 doses relative to day 0 and relative to MenACWY recipients.

This clone was detected only a few times. The specificity of this receptor is unknown. The record has no base qualities; no much larger clone is one base away. The CDR3 regions of human TCRbeta chains were analyzed by immunosequencing. The published analysis was carried out like this. TCRs in the repertoires were compared against a reference library of SARS-CoV-2-specific TCRs that had been generated with the MIRA antigen-specificity platform. Breadth meant the fraction of unique TCRs that were SARS-CoV-2-associated, whereas depth meant the fraction of total T cells that were SARS-CoV-2-associated. Using the MIRA data, each spike-specific TCR was mapped to the spike region that the TCR reacts to and placed in a CD4 or CD8 class. Log10-transformed breadth and depth values were compared by one-way ANOVA with Sidak's multiple comparisons tests. Not all clones reach the TCRdb copy of this immuneACCESS table, which keeps in-frame sequences only. Checked studies attribute under half of the gap to unresolved V genes and leave the rest unexplained. The V and J calls and clone size were taken over from that table, and D and trimming were inferred from the DNA. The sample table shows 90,000 or so clones, and 89% are seen once. Approximately 2.5% of the sample comes from the top ten.

The germline V gene specifies MNHEY as CDR1 and SVGEGT as CDR2. The CDR3 measures 15 amino acids from cysteine to phenylalanine. Just CDR3 DNA is preserved here, 45 bases in frame from base 1. Trimming costs V 6 bases and J 3 bases, and their ends lie 14 bases apart. The time point label here, explained by the study, means: baseline before first vaccination. The vaccinee samples were drawn from two UK trials, COV001 and COV002, one of which was a single-blind randomized controlled phase 2/3 trial testing AZD1222 (ChAdOx1 nCoV-19) in healthy adults. For TCRbeta chain sequencing, PBMC samples were collected from trial participants at day 0 and at day 28 after the second dose.

The sequence links TRBV6-2 or TRBV6-3 to TRBJ2-2; there is no confident call for the D gene. The TCR originated in an adult in good health. The starting material was peripheral blood, obtained on day 0 of AZD1222 vaccination. CDR3 loop: CASSPNPDYTGELFF. Here is the DNA: TGTGCCAGCAGCCCTAATCCGGATTACACCGGGGAGCTGTTTTTT.